These T cell receptor beta chains were read from a single sample in a study of technical replicates of blood from several donors. Repertoires were generated with immunoSEQ multiplex PCR, while TCRdb's copy carries only in-frame clones and drops some. The sample lists about 83,000 clones, just over 90% seen once, with about 0.26% in the top ten. Sequencing used T cells isolated from PBMCs. Receptor source: a human donor in good health. Both conserved end residues are part of each CDR3. A D gene is named only where the DNA matches it firmly. Some rows mark clone size as missing; the rest say once, few, many or name a class of expanded clone.

TRBV28	NA	NA	TRBJ2-3	CASSLWQGTDTQYF	TGTGCCAGCAGTTTATGGCAGGGGACAGATACGCAGTATTTT
TRBV5-4	NA	NA	TRBJ1-4	CASGNLEKLFF	TGTGCCAGCGGCAACCTTGAAAAACTGTTTTTT
TRBV2	NA	NA	TRBJ1-5	CASSPRGIGVNQPQHF	TGTGCCAGCAGCCCACGAGGTATCGGGGTCAATCAGCCCCAGCATTTT
TRBV4-1	NA	NA	TRBJ1-1	CASSPTFARREMNTEAFF	TGCGCCAGCAGCCCGACCTTTGCCAGGAGGGAGATGAACACTGAAGCTTTCTTT
TRBV5-1	NA	NA	TRBJ1-2	CASSPHPRGPPDGYTF	TGCGCCAGCAGCCCCCACCCACGTGGGCCCCCGGATGGCTACACCTTC
TRBV5-4	NA	TRBD1	TRBJ2-7	CASSRTGRAYEQYF	TGTGCCAGCAGCCGGACAGGACGGGCATACGAGCAGTACTTC
TRBV28	NA	TRBD1	TRBJ1-4	CASSSDRGAATNEKLFF	TGTGCCAGCAGCTCGGACAGGGGGGCCGCAACTAATGAAAAACTGTTTTTT
TRBV27	NA	NA	TRBJ1-3	CASSQGFGNTIYF	TGTGCCAGCAGTCAGGGTTTTGGAAACACCATATATTTT
TRBV6-5	NA	TRBD1	TRBJ2-7	CASSKGTALISEQYF	TGTGCCAGCAGTAAAGGGACAGCCCTTATTAGCGAGCAGTACTTC
TRBV4-2	NA	TRBD1	TRBJ1-5	CASSQDVGQPNQPQHF	TGTGCCAGCAGCCAAGATGTGGGACAGCCTAATCAGCCCCAGCATTTT
TRBV30	NA	NA	TRBJ2-5	CAWSVLGGDETQYF	TGTGCCTGGAGTGTACTAGGAGGGGATGAGACCCAGTACTTC
TRBV4-2	NA	NA	TRBJ2-2	CASRETRGLNTGELFF	TGTGCCAGCAGGGAAACTCGGGGTTTGAACACCGGGGAGCTGTTTTTT
TRBV7-9	NA	TRBD1	TRBJ2-1	CASSPFRQGVDNEQFF	TGTGCCAGCAGCCCTTTCAGACAGGGCGTCGACAATGAGCAGTTCTTC
TRBV11-3	NA	NA	TRBJ2-1	CASSPRDTAPNEQFF	TGTGCCAGCAGCCCCCGGGACACGGCACCCAATGAGCAGTTCTTC
TRBV10-2	NA	TRBD1	TRBJ1-2	CASRAGQGSFGYGYTF	TGCGCCAGCAGGGCCGGACAGGGGAGTTTTGGGTATGGCTACACCTTC
TRBV21-1	NA	NA	TRBJ2-7	CASSRRVKERSFTSYEQYF	TGTGCCAGCAGCAGGAGGGTAAAAGAGAGAAGTTTTACCTCCTACGAGCAGTACTTC
TRBV29-1	NA	TRBD1	TRBJ2-1	CSVEMYRGNEQFF	TGCAGCGTTGAAATGTACAGGGGCAATGAGCAGTTCTTC
TRBV10-3	once	NA	TRBJ2-7	CAIRGGTDSYEQYF	TGTGCCATCAGGGGCGGGACAGATTCCTACGAGCAGTACTTC
TRBV9	NA	TRBD1	TRBJ2-2	CASSAGQGRAGELFF	TGTGCCAGCAGCGCGGGACAGGGGAGGGCCGGGGAGCTGTTTTTT
TRBV13	NA	NA	TRBJ1-1	CASSPSGGAAEAFF	TGTGCCAGCAGCCCCTCCGGGGGGGCGGCTGAAGCTTTCTTT
TRBV7-7	once	TRBD1	TRBJ2-7	CASSLTKDRARNEQYF	TGTGCTAGCAGCTTAACGAAAGACAGGGCCAGAAACGAGCAGTACTTC
TRBV28	NA	NA	TRBJ2-7	CASKLRQDLNYEQYF	TGTGCCAGCAAATTACGACAGGACCTTAACTACGAGCAGTACTTC
TRBV5-1	NA	NA	TRBJ2-7	CASSGGSSYEQYF	TGCGCCAGCAGCGGCGGAAGCTCCTACGAGCAGTACTTC
TRBV29-1	NA	TRBD2	TRBJ2-7	CSGGLAGYEQYF	TGCAGCGGTGGACTAGCCGGCTACGAGCAGTACTTC
TRBV28	NA	TRBD1	TRBJ1-2	CASSYGQAYGYTF	TGTGCCAGCAGCTATGGACAGGCCTATGGCTACACCTTC
TRBV9	NA	NA	TRBJ2-7	CASSVAPSQGGYYEQYF	TGTGCCAGCAGCGTAGCCCCGTCCCAGGGGGGTTATTACGAGCAGTACTTC
TRBV30	few	NA	TRBJ1-4	CAWSVRSGLSEKLFF	TGTGCCTGGAGTGTACGGTCGGGGTTAAGTGAAAAACTGTTTTTT
TRBV4-2	NA	NA	TRBJ2-7	CASSQSAGVEQYF	TGTGCCAGCAGCCAATCCGCAGGGGTCGAGCAGTACTTC
TRBV4-2	NA	NA	TRBJ2-2	CASTTYEDRVNTGELFF	TGTGCCAGCACCACCTACGAGGACAGAGTGAACACCGGGGAGCTGTTTTTT
TRBV10-3	once	TRBD2	TRBJ2-7	CAITGLAGSGEQYF	TGTGCCATCACCGGACTAGCGGGATCGGGGGAGCAGTACTTC
TRBV10-3	NA	NA	TRBJ2-6	CAISATDTYSGANVLTF	TGTGCCATCAGTGCCACCGATACATACTCTGGGGCCAACGTCCTGACTTTC
TRBV6-5	NA	NA	TRBJ2-3	CASSYFAGDTQYF	TGTGCCAGCAGTTACTTTGCCGGAGATACGCAGTATTTT
TRBV29-1	NA	NA	TRBJ2-7	CSVIPGHTRHEQYF	TGCAGCGTCATACCGGGACATACCCGCCACGAGCAGTACTTC
TRBV5-6	NA	TRBD2	TRBJ2-3	CASSLSGLGYQITQYF	TGTGCCAGCAGCTTGTCGGGACTAGGATATCAGATAACGCAGTATTTT
TRBV4-2	NA	NA	TRBJ2-7	CASSQGQDSSYEQYF	TGTGCCAGCAGCCAAGGGCAGGACAGCTCCTACGAGCAGTACTTC
TRBV12-5	NA	NA	TRBJ1-2	CASGLVPGLRGSRHYGYTF	TGTGCTAGTGGTTTGGTACCCGGCCTTAGGGGGTCACGGCACTATGGCTACACCTTC
TRBV7-8	few	NA	TRBJ1-6	CASSLAQGSRPLHF	TGTGCCAGCAGCCTAGCACAGGGATCCCGGCCCCTCCACTTT
TRBV7-2	few	NA	TRBJ1-1	CASTADREVTEAFF	TGTGCCAGCACCGCAGACCGGGAGGTCACTGAAGCTTTCTTT
TRBV18	NA	NA	TRBJ2-7	CASSPTDNYYEQYF	TGTGCCAGCTCACCAACCGACAATTACTACGAGCAGTACTTC
TRBV6-1	NA	TRBD2	TRBJ2-1	CASSEGGVTSGRYNEQFF	TGTGCCAGCAGTGAAGGAGGGGTGACTAGCGGGAGGTACAATGAGCAGTTCTTC
TRBV5-4	once	NA	TRBJ2-3	CASSIRLAASLPGTDTQYF	TGTGCCAGCAGCATCCGTTTAGCCGCCTCCCTACCCGGCACAGATACGCAGTATTTT
TRBV11-2	NA	TRBD1	TRBJ1-3	CASSLDAGTGARNTIYF	TGTGCCAGCAGCTTAGATGCCGGGACAGGGGCCAGAAACACCATATATTTT
TRBV6-5	NA	NA	TRBJ1-1	CASSYSSNTEAFF	TGTGCCAGCAGTTACTCGAGTAACACTGAAGCTTTCTTT
TRBV13	NA	NA	TRBJ2-1	CASGLSDNEQFF	TGTGCCAGCGGTTTGTCGGACAATGAGCAGTTCTTC
TRBV7-9	NA	TRBD1	TRBJ1-2	CASSQPTGPEGDGYTF	TGTGCCAGCAGCCAGCCGACAGGGCCTGAAGGGGATGGCTACACCTTC
TRBV6-5	NA	TRBD2	TRBJ2-1	CASSYEAGGYNEQFF	TGTGCCAGCAGTTACGAAGCGGGAGGGTACAATGAGCAGTTCTTC
TRBV9	NA	TRBD2	TRBJ2-3	CASSVGSGRAPTDTQYF	TGTGCCAGCAGCGTAGGGAGCGGGAGGGCCCCCACAGATACGCAGTATTTT
TRBV27	NA	TRBD1	TRBJ2-7	CASSSPFKDRAGEQYF	TGTGCCAGCAGTTCCCCTTTTAAGGACAGGGCGGGGGAGCAGTACTTC
TRBV7-9	NA	TRBD2	TRBJ2-1	CASSSATSGRANEQFF	TGTGCCAGCAGCTCCGCGACTAGCGGGAGGGCTAATGAGCAGTTCTTC